This T cell receptor (beta chain) is drawn from a study of blood T cell repertoires in COVID-19. Overall study context: Samples taken during acute and convalescent COVID-19 were collected in the United States, Italy and Spain.

The CDR3 has 13 amino acids. The ends were cut back, 5 bases at V and 0 bases at J, with 7 bases in the middle. In germline, CDR1 is SGHAT, CDR2 FQNNGV. Authors' methods: Using reference gene primer amplification, nucleated cell counts were estimated. TCRdb's copy holds only in-frame clones and misses some; the assay was immunoSEQ multiplex PCR. The D gene and trimming were derived from the DNA, and the V and J assignments and clone size from that table. The sample lists some 240,000 clones, roughly 80% occurring once. Material for sequencing was peripheral blood. The sequence derives from a woman aged 70-85 years with COVID-19, enrolled during active disease. V is TRBV11-2 and J is TRBJ1-1; D unclear. CDR3 nucleotide sequence: TGTGCCAGCAGCCTAGCCTTGAACACTGAAGCTTTCTTT. Encoded protein: CASSLALNTEAFF.